This T cell receptor beta chain was sequenced during a study of T cell responses to AZD1222 COVID-19 vaccine. Regarding the study as a whole: After the peak T cell response, and only then, were repertoires sampled. Compared with day 0, the breadth and depth of the Spike-specific TCR repertoire rose significantly after two doses of AZD1222. Reportedly, close to half of spike-specific TCRs are directed against unmutated variant regions.

As concerns this clone: Its specificity is unknown.

Sequenced by immunoSEQ multiplex PCR; TCRdb stores in-frame clones only, minus some. The data hold about 130,000 clones, with just under 95% observed a single time. The origin of this receptor is an adult in good health. The sample here was peripheral blood, taken on day 0 of AZD1222 vaccination.

The CDR3 DNA is TGTGCCAGCAGTTCCCTACTAGCGGGAGAACGATATTTCTTC. Its translation is CASSSLLAGERYFF. The chain couples TRBV6-2 or TRBV6-3 to TRBJ2-1; TRBD2 matches 11 bases. In germline, CDR1 is MNHEY, CDR2 SVGEGT. The CDR3 spans 14 residues. V was pared by 4 bases and J by 16 bases, with 12 bases of the junction left unmatched.